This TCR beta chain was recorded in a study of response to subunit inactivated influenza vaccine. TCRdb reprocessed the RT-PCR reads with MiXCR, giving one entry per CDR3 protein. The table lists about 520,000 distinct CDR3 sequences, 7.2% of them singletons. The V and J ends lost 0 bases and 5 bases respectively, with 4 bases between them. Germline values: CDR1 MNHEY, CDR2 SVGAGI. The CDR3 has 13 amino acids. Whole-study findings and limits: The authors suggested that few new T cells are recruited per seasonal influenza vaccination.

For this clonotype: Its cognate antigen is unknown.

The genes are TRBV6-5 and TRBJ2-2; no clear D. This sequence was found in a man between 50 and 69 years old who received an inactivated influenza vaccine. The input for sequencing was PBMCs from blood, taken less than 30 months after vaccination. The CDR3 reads CASSYSLTGELFF. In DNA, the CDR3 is TGTGCCAGCAGTTACTCGCTTACCGGGGAGCTGTTTTTT.